This record concerns one TCR beta chain sequence. Its specificity is unknown. The PCR made use of 60 Vbeta and 13 Jbeta primers. The repertoire was sequenced with immunoSEQ multiplex PCR; TCRdb's copy has only in-frame clones and lacks some. The table records roughly 100,000 clones, 70% to 80% of them present only once. The CDR3 totals 17 residues. V trimming: 5 bases; J trimming: 3 bases; junction bases outside the gene matches: 10. Looked up from germline, CDR1 is SEHNR and CDR2 is FQNEAQ (reference sequence). This record belongs to a study of cytomegalovirus exposure and HLA in healthy donors. Although they were nominally healthy when sampled, donors likely had unrecorded immune exposures. Points from the study as a whole: TCR beta V- and J-gene trimming was later associated with a missense DCLRE1C variant. The authors reported that TCR beta sequences could predict HLA-A and HLA-B alleles. These predictions were accurate for most subjects in the first cohort.

The chain employs TRBV7-9 and TRBJ1-4; 9 nucleotides agree with TRBD1. The receptor was derived from a man aged 30 to 39 in good health and CMV-seronegative. Sample: PBMCs. The CDR3 sequence is CASSPGTGSSPNEKLFF. CDR3 bases: TGTGCCAGCAGCCCCGGGACAGGGTCCTCTCCTAATGAAAAACTGTTTTTT.